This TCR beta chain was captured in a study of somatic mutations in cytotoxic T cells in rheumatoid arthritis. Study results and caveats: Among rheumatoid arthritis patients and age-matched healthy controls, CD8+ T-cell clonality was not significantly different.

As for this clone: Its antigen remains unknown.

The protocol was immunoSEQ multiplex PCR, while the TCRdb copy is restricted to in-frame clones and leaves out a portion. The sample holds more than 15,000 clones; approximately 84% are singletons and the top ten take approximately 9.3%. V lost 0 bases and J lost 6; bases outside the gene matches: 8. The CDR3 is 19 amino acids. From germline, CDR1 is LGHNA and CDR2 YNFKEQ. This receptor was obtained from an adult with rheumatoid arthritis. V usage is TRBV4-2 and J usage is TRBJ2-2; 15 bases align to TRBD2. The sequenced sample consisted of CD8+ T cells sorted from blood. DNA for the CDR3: TGTGCCAGCAGCCAAGAGCGGACTAGCGGGGGGGCGTGGGCCGGGGAGCTGTTTTTT. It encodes CASSQERTSGGAWAGELFF.